Sequencing of this T cell receptor beta chain was carried out in a study of read filtering for tumor transcriptome and immune sequencing. Background on the study: Whole-transcriptome libraries were prepared after DNase treatment. Study-level results: RNA-seq captured clonotypes less deeply and reliably than IR-seq.

This clonotype was seen repeatedly, ten times or more. Antigen unknown. Germline V gives CDR1 SGHVS, CDR2 FNYEAQ. CDR3 size: 12 residues. The V end lost 0 bases, the J end lost 7 bases, and 4 bases lay between the germline ends. This library used approximately 0.4 ug RNA and molecular barcoded adaptors spanning alpha/delta and beta/gamma chains. A single record per CDR3 protein comes from TCRdb applying MiXCR to the reads. The data contain more than 100,000 distinct CDR3 sequences, around 13% of them seen just once; the ten biggest clones take up approximately 8%. The source material was a population of CD138-negative cells sorted from bone marrow. This sequence was found in a donor aged 40 or over with multiple myeloma. The J gene is TRBJ2-1, the V gene TRBV7-6; unclear D gene. The CDR3: CASSLAANEQFF. The CDR3 DNA is TGTGCCAGCAGCTTAGCTGCAAATGAGCAGTTCTTC.